Each of the 17 T cell receptor beta chains below was sequenced from the same sample in a study of blood T cell repertoires in COVID-19. The data were produced by immunoSEQ multiplex PCR, yet TCRdb's version contains in-frame clones alone and is incomplete. The sample carries hundreds of thousands of clones, approximately 79% recorded once. Sequenced sample: peripheral blood. The receptors originated from a woman in her 40s with active or convalescent COVID-19.

The chain employs TRBV5-6 and TRBJ2-7; 7 bases are a match to TRBD1. This CDR3 has 16 amino acids. V was clipped by 4 bases and J by 3 bases; unmatched bases: 13. Germline CDR1 is SGHDT and CDR2 is YYEEEE. The CDR3 bases are TGTGCCAGCAGCGAAAGCTTGACAGGGAAAGTCTACGAGCAGTACGTC. Protein: CASSESLTGKVYEQYV.

The chain is built from TRBV29-1 and TRBJ2-1; D not certain. Trimming left V 3 bases short and J 0 bases short, with 6 bases between. Germline V gene lookup returns CDR1 SQVTM and CDR2 ANQGSEA. The CDR3 extends over 13 amino acids. The CDR3 spells CSVEEYSYNEQFF. CDR3 bases: TGCAGCGTTGAGGAGTACTCCTACAATGAGCAGTTCTTC.

The chain carries TRBV28 and TRBJ2-7; 7 bases are a match to TRBD1. V trimming: 6 bases; J trimming: 4 bases; junction bases outside the gene matches: 3. The germline V gene has CDR1 MDHEN and CDR2 SYDVKM. The CDR3 covers 12 residues. The DNA for the CDR3 is TGTGCCAGCAGAGGGACAGTATACGAGCAGTACTTC. Its translation is CASRGTVYEQYF.

This rearrangement joins TRBV7-2 to TRBJ1-6; a weak D match, TRBD1 (5 bases). The length of the CDR3 is 16 residues. Germline assignment: CDR1 SGHTA and CDR2 FQGNSA. V was trimmed by 5 bases and J by 1 base, leaving 12 bases between them. The CDR3 sequence: CASSPITGSYNSPLHF. The CDR3 region has the DNA TGTGCCAGCAGCCCGATTACAGGTTCCTATAATTCACCCCTCCACTTT.

The chain recombines TRBV7-2 with TRBJ1-6; 12 bases match TRBD1. Trimming at V came to 1 base and at J to 13 bases, leaving 8 bases not matched to a gene. This CDR3 comprises 16 residues. Germline loops: CDR1 SGHTA, CDR2 FQGNSA. CDR3 DNA: TGTGCCAGCAGCTTAGAAGGGACAGGGGGCGGTAGGCCCCTCCACTTT. Its protein product is CASSLEGTGGGRPLHF. Variable domain in full (rest from reference TRBV7-2 and TRBJ1-6): GAGVSQSPSNKVTEKGKDVELRCDPISGHTALYWYRQSLGQGLEFLIYFQGNSAPDKSGLPSDRFSAERTGGSVSTLTIQRTQQEDSAVYLCASSLEGTGGGRPLHFGNGTRLTVT.

The chain couples TRBV7-9 to TRBJ2-7, with TRBD1 matching 7 bases. Unmatched junction bases numbered 4, after V lost 0 bases and J lost 2 bases. CDR3 size: 15 residues. Germline CDR1 SEHNR, CDR2 FQNEAQ (reference sequence). CDR3 nucleotide sequence: TGTGCCAGCAGCTTAGCAGGGGGCGCCGCCTACGAGCAGTACTTC. Encoded protein: CASSLAGGAAYEQYF.

J is TRBJ2-5 and V is TRBV18; 8 bases fit TRBD2. V was pared by 1 base and J by 5 bases, with 6 bases of the junction left unmatched. The CDR3 consists of 15 residues. The germline V gene encodes CDR1 KGHSH and CDR2 LQKENI. CDR3 sequence: CASSPRLPGGETQYF. In nucleotides, the CDR3 is TGTGCCAGCTCACCACGGCTCCCGGGAGGGGAGACCCAGTACTTC.

This chain uses TRBV11-2 with TRBJ2-3; D might be TRBD1 (6 bases). With 1 base removed from V and 0 bases from J, the gap between germline ends came to 14 bases. CDR1 and CDR2 from the germline V gene are SGHAT and FQNNGV. There are 17 residues in the CDR3. The CDR3 loop reads CASSLGAGTISTDTQYF. CDR3 in DNA: TGTGCCAGCAGCTTAGGGGCCGGGACAATAAGCACAGATACGCAGTATTTT.

The chain carries TRBV5-6 and TRBJ2-4; 11 bases are a match to TRBD2. V gave up 0 bases and J gave up 6 bases; unmatched junction bases: 5. Germline V gene lookup returns CDR1 SGHDT and CDR2 YYEEEE. The CDR3 is made up of 16 amino acids. CDR3 nucleotide sequence: TGTGCCAGCAGCTTGGTAGCGGGGGGGCTTATAAACATTCAGTACTTC. It specifies CASSLVAGGLINIQYF.

This chain links TRBV7-9 with TRBJ1-1; 7 nucleotides agree with TRBD1. The CDR3 consists of 16 residues. Germline V gene data show CDR1 as SEHNR and CDR2 as FQNEAQ (reference sequence). With V trimmed by 7 bases and J by 6 bases, 17 bases remained unmatched. CDR3 in amino acids: CASTVEQGTPVAEAFF. For the CDR3, the DNA is TGTGCCAGCACCGTCGAACAGGGGACCCCCGTGGCTGAAGCTTTCTTT.

This clone turned up a few times. This sequence joins TRBV4-1 and TRBJ1-1, with 7 bases fitting TRBD1. Germline V gene lookup returns CDR1 MGHRA and CDR2 YSYEKL. The trim removed 3 bases at V and 4 bases at J, leaving 8 bases unmatched. The CDR3 sequence is 15 residues long. The CDR3 DNA follows: TGCGCCAGCAGCCATTTTGACAGGGACGGCACTGAAGCTTTCTTT. Amino acids: CASSHFDRDGTEAFF.

The chain links TRBV6-6 to TRBJ1-2; D may be TRBD1 (5 bases). The germline V gene encodes CDR1 MNHNY and CDR2 SVGAGI (reference sequence). The ends were cut back, 6 bases at V and 3 bases at J, with 14 bases in the middle. The CDR3 covers 14 residues. CDR3 nucleotides: TGTGCCAGCAGCGTAGGGGCCCAGGACTATGGCTACACCTTC. Its translation is CASSVGAQDYGYTF.

This clone was observed a handful of times. The rearrangement uses TRBV30 and TRBJ2-6; 7 bases map to TRBD1. The CDR3 sequence is 16 residues long. V lost 4 bases, J lost 0 bases, and 6 bases stayed unmatched. Germline V gene lookup returns CDR1 GTSNPN and CDR2 SVGIG (reference sequence). In nucleotides, the CDR3 is TGTGCCTGGACGACAGGGAAACCCTCTGGGGCCAACGTCCTGACTTTC. Its translation: CAWTTGKPSGANVLTF.

This chain connects TRBV30 to TRBJ2-7; the match to TRBD2 covers 8 bases. V shed 2 bases, J shed 6 bases, and the junction held 3 bases outside the gene matches. From germline, CDR1 is GTSNPN and CDR2 SVGIG (reference sequence). This CDR3 contains 12 residues. The CDR3, as DNA: TGTGCCTGGAGTCGGGGGGGGAGCGAGCAGTACGTC. Translated, it gives CAWSRGGSEQYV.

The J gene is TRBJ1-1, the V gene TRBV7-9; D is undetermined. CDR1 and CDR2 (germline): SEHNR, FQNEAQ (reference sequence). The CDR3 is 15 amino acids. V was shortened by 0 bases and J by 0 bases, with 8 bases between the two germline ends. The CDR3 is CASSLAFSLNTEAFF. In DNA form, the CDR3 reads TGTGCCAGCAGCTTAGCCTTCAGTTTGAACACTGAAGCTTTCTTT.

This clone showed up just once. The chain recombines TRBV6-2 or TRBV6-3 with TRBJ2-1, with 8 bases identical to TRBD2. In germline, CDR1 is MNHEY, CDR2 SVGEGT. This CDR3 is built from 15 residues. V was clipped by 2 bases and J by 4 bases; unmatched bases: 4. The CDR3 coding sequence is TGTGCCAGCAGTTACCAGCGGGGGCCTTACAATGAGCAGTTCTTC. As protein: CASSYQRGPYNEQFF.

J is TRBJ1-2 and V is TRBV9, with 8 bases aligning to TRBD1. Germline values: CDR1 SGDLS, CDR2 YYNGEE. The CDR3 spans 14 residues. V lost 3 bases and J lost 4; bases outside the gene matches: 5. The CDR3 sequence is CASSGRGLTYGYTF. DNA for the CDR3: TGTGCCAGCAGCGGCAGGGGGCTCACCTATGGCTACACCTTC. The whole variable domain, remainder taken from reference TRBV9 and TRBJ1-2, is DSGVTQTPKHLITATGQRVTLRCSPRSGDLSVYWYQQSLDQGLQFLIQYYNGEERAKGNILERFSAQQFPDLHSELNLSSLELGDSALYFCASSGRGLTYGYTFGSGTRLTVV.